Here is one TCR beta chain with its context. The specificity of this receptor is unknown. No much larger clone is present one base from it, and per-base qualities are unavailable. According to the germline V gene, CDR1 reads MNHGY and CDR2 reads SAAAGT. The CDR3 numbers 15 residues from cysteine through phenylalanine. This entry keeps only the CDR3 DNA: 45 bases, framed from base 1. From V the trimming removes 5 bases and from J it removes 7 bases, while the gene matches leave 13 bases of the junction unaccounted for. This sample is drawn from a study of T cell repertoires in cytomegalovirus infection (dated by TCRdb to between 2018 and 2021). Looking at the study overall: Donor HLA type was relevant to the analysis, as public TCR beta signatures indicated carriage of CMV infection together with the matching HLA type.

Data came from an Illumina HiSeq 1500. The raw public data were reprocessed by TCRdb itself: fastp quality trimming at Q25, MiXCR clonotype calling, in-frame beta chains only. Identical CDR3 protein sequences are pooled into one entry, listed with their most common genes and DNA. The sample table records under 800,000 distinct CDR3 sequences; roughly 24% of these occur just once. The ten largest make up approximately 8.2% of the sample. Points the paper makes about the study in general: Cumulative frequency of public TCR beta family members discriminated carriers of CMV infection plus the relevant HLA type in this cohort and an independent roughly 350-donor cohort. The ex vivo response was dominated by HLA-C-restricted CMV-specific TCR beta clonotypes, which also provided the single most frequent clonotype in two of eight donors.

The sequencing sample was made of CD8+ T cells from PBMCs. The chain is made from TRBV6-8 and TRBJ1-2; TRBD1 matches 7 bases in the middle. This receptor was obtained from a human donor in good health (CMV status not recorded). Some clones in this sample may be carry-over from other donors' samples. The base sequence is TGTGCCAGCAGTACCCCCGACAGGGAAAAAAGTGGCTACACCTTC. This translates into CASSTPDREKSGYTF.